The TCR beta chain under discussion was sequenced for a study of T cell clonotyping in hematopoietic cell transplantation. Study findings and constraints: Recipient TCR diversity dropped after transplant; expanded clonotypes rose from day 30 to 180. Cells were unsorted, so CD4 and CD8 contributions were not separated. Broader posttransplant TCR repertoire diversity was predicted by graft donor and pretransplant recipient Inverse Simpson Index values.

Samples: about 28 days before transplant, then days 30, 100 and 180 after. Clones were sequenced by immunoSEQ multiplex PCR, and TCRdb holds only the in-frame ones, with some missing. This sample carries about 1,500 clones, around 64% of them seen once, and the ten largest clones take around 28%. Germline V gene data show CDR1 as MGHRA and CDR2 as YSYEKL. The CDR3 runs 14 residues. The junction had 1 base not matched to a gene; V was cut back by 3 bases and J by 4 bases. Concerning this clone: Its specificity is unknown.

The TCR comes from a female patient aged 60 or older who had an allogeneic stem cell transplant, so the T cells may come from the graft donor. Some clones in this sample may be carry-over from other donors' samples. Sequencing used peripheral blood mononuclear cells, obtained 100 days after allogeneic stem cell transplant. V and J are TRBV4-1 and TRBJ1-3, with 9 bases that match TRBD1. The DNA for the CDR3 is TGCGCCAGCAGCCAGGGGACAGGGGGAAACACCATATATTTT. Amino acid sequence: CASSQGTGGNTIYF.